This TCR beta chain derives from a study of response to subunit inactivated influenza vaccine. General study findings and limits: Authors suggested few new T cells are recruited by each seasonal influenza vaccination.

The CDR3 spans 17 residues. Trimming shortened V by 1 base and J by 1 base, and 17 bases separated the two germline ends. Germline-derived CDR1 and CDR2 are SGHRS and YFSETQ. One entry per CDR3 protein, called by TCRdb with MiXCR from the RT-PCR reads. The sample holds around 520,000 distinct CDR3 sequences, around 25% seen once. As regards this clonotype: Its target is unknown.

This clonotype was sampled from a man over 45 who received an inactivated influenza vaccine. The chain is built from TRBV5-1 and TRBJ2-5; D gene unclear. Sequenced material: CD4+ T cells sorted from PBMCs, taken approximately 5 days after vaccination. The CDR3 DNA reads TGCGCCAGCAGCTTGAATCCTAGATTATATGGCCAAGAGACCCAGTACTTC. Translated, it gives CASSLNPRLYGQETQYF. The entire variable domain, with the rest obtained from reference TRBV5-1 and TRBJ2-5, is as follows: KAGVTQTPRYLIKTRGQQVTLSCSPISGHRSVSWYQQTPGQGLQFLFEYFSETQRNKGNFPGRFSGRQFSNSRSEMNVSTLELGDSALYLCASSLNPRLYGQETQYFGPGTRLLVL.